This note documents a single TCR beta chain sequence. The antigen is unknown. TCRdb fed the RT-PCR reads into MiXCR, producing one record per CDR3 protein. The sample consists of 710,000 or so distinct CDR3 sequences, 15% to 18% of them appearing once. This entry comes from a study of response to subunit inactivated influenza vaccine. Study-wide results and limits: That few new T cells are recruited by each seasonal influenza vaccination was the authors' suggestion.

With 2 bases removed from V and 1 base from J, the gap between germline ends came to 9 bases. The CDR3 consists of 15 residues. This material consisted of PBMCs from blood, taken 12 days after vaccination. The origin of this receptor is a man in his forties or fifties who received an inactivated influenza vaccine. The genes are TRBV12-3 or TRBV12-4 and TRBJ1-5; D gene ambiguous. The CDR3 DNA reads TGTGCCAGCAGTTTAAACAGCGGGAGCAATCAGCCCCAGCATTTT. As protein: CASSLNSGSNQPQHF.